These 20 T cell receptor beta chains share one sample of origin, sequenced in a study of blood T cell repertoires in COVID-19. The table came from immunoSEQ multiplex PCR; TCRdb's copy has only in-frame clones and leaves some out. Here the sample spans 150,000 to 200,000 clones, around nine tenths being singletons. Specimen: peripheral blood. Every receptor here comes from a man between 60 and 75 years old with active or convalescent COVID-19.

This clone showed up just once. The chain is built from TRBV5-4 and TRBJ1-2; 8 nucleotides align to TRBD1. CDR1 is SGHNT, CDR2 YYREEE, per germline (reference sequence). CDR3 size: 12 residues. Trimming at V came to 3 bases and at J to 6 bases, leaving 1 base not matched to a gene. CDR3 loop: CASSWTGNGYTF. The CDR3, as DNA: TGTGCCAGCAGCTGGACAGGGAATGGCTACACCTTC.

The chain joins TRBV6-4 to TRBJ1-2; D is perhaps TRBD1 (6 bases). The V and J ends lost 5 bases and 4 bases respectively, with 14 bases between them. CDR1 is MRHNA, CDR2 SNTAGT, per germline. There are 14 residues in the CDR3. CDR3 sequence reads: CASSSSRGPYGYTF. DNA of the CDR3: TGTGCCAGCAGTTCCTCCAGGGGACCCTATGGCTACACCTTC.

The rearrangement joins TRBV4-1 to TRBJ2-3; TRBD2 matches 10 bases. Trimming at V came to 9 bases and at J to 7 bases, leaving 16 bases not matched to a gene. Germline lookup yields CDR1 MGHRA and CDR2 YSYEKL. The CDR3 consists of 16 residues. CDR3 sequence reads: CASNTLLAGSTNTQYF. The CDR3 DNA sequence: TGCGCCAGTAATACCCTACTAGCGGGGAGCACGAATACGCAGTATTTT.

The chain combines TRBV10-2 with TRBJ2-2; possible D gene TRBD1, 5 bases. This CDR3 spans 14 amino acids. The V end lost 6 bases, the J end lost 6 bases, and 14 bases lay between the germline ends. In germline, CDR1 is WSHSY, CDR2 SAAADI. The CDR3 bases are TGCGCCAGCAGGGGGCCTAGGGTTGCCGGGGAGCTGTTTTTT. It codes for CASRGPRVAGELFF.

The genes are TRBV29-1 and TRBJ2-3; 10 bases are a match to TRBD2. CDR3 length: 14 residues. After removal of 3 bases from V and 3 bases from J, the junction contained 3 bases not matched to a gene. Germline V gene lookup returns CDR1 SQVTM and CDR2 ANQGSEA. Here the CDR3 reads CSVETGLATDTQYF. The CDR3 coding sequence is TGCAGCGTTGAGACGGGACTAGCGACAGATACGCAGTATTTT.

The V call is TRBV13, the J call TRBJ2-3; TRBD1 agrees at 8 bases. The germline CDR1 and CDR2 sequences are PRHDT and FYEKMQ (reference sequence). V shed 5 bases and J 6 bases; nucleotides not matched to a gene: 10. CDR3 length: 15 residues. CDR3 nucleotide sequence: TGTGCCAGCAGCCAAGACAGGGGAGGAGGGGATACGCAGTATTTT. Its protein is CASSQDRGGGDTQYF.

V gene TRBV5-1 combines with J gene TRBJ1-1; tentatively, D is TRBD1 (5 bases). The germline V gene encodes CDR1 SGHRS and CDR2 YFSETQ. Trimming shortened V by 2 bases and J by 6 bases, and 14 bases separated the two germline ends. This CDR3 contains 14 residues. The DNA for the CDR3 is TGCGCCAGCAGCTTATCAGGGAGGTTGGCTGAAGCTTTCTTT. It codes for CASSLSGRLAEAFF.

V usage is TRBV19 and J usage is TRBJ2-4; TRBD1 matches 10 bases. The CDR3 spans 15 residues. The germline V gene has CDR1 LNHDA and CDR2 SQIVND (reference sequence). V dropped 2 bases and J dropped 10; count of bases not matched to a gene: 8. CDR3 nucleotide sequence: TGTGCCAGTAGTATATCTCCGGGACAGGGGACTATTCAGTACTTC. Encoded protein: CASSISPGQGTIQYF.

The chain joins TRBV28 to TRBJ2-1; D might be TRBD1 (5 bases). The CDR3 has 17 residues. Deletions cut 2 bases from V and 8 bases from J, with 22 bases between. Germline V lookup: CDR1 MDHEN, CDR2 SYDVKM. CDR3 coding DNA: TGTGCCAGCAGTTTAGCCGGAAGGGGAAAGGCTCGCGATGAGCAGTTCTTC. It yields the protein CASSLAGRGKARDEQFF.

This chain joins TRBV12-5 and TRBJ1-5, with D possibly matching TRBD1 (5 bases). The CDR3 has 16 amino acids. The germline gives CDR1 LGHNT, CDR2 FRNRAP. V lost 3 bases and J lost 3, with 15 bases in between. In DNA, the CDR3 is TGTGCTAGTGGTTTTGAGAGACAGAGGACCAATCAGCCCCAGCATTTT. Its translation is CASGFERQRTNQPQHF.

This chain links TRBV10-1 with TRBJ2-3; no reliable D call. The CDR3 totals 14 residues. Trimming stripped 4 bases from V and 1 base from J, with 9 bases between. The germline gives CDR1 WNHNN, CDR2 SYGVQD (reference sequence). The CDR3 protein is CASSGSGRTDTQYF. For the CDR3, the DNA is TGCGCCAGCAGTGGAAGTGGCCGCACAGATACGCAGTATTTT.

The V call is TRBV11-3, the J call TRBJ2-1; the match to TRBD2 covers 15 bases. Trimming cost V 6 bases and J 6 bases; bases outside gene matches: 6. CDR1 and CDR2 (germline): SGHNT, YENEEA. The length of the CDR3 is 16 residues. This CDR3 reads CASSFTGLAGGNEQFF. The CDR3 bases are TGTGCCAGCAGTTTTACGGGACTAGCGGGAGGCAATGAGCAGTTCTTC.

J is TRBJ2-7 and V is TRBV5-1; weak D call: TRBD1 (6 bases). V lost 0 bases and J 2 bases, leaving 12 bases between the germline ends. Germline V lookup: CDR1 SGHRS, CDR2 YFSETQ. The CDR3 contains 15 residues. The CDR3, as DNA: TGCGCCAGCAGCTTGGTTGGCAGGGGCCCCTACGAGCAGTACTTC. Translated, it gives CASSLVGRGPYEQYF.

The chain has TRBV10-1 and TRBJ2-6; tentative D call: TRBD2 (5 bases). The CDR3 sequence is 15 residues long. V was shortened by 4 bases and J by 0 bases, with 7 bases between the two germline ends. Germline V lookup: CDR1 WNHNN, CDR2 SYGVQD (reference sequence). The CDR3 loop reads CASSGGFSGANVLTF. CDR3 DNA sequence: TGCGCCAGCAGTGGAGGGTTCTCTGGGGCCAACGTCCTGACTTTC.

The chain combines TRBV6-5 with TRBJ2-2; 8 bases are shared with TRBD1. The CDR3 contains 14 residues. The V gene's germline CDR1 is MNHEY and CDR2 SVGAGI. The V and J ends lost 6 bases and 5 bases, in that order; junction bases with no gene match: 5. The CDR3 DNA follows: TGTGCCAGCAGCCTCCGGACAGGGACCGGGGAGCTGTTTTTT. Its protein is CASSLRTGTGELFF.

This rearrangement joins TRBV19 to TRBJ1-6; tentatively, D is TRBD1 (6 bases). CDR3 length: 20 residues. V was cut by 2 bases and J by 9 bases, with 29 bases left in between. Germline V gene lookup returns CDR1 LNHDA and CDR2 SQIVND (reference sequence). The CDR3 DNA reads as TGTGCCAGTAGTATACTACCTTTTCCCCAGGGGTGGAGAGAAAGTTCACCCCTCCACTTT. Its protein is CASSILPFPQGWRESSPLHF.

The genes are TRBV27 and TRBJ1-2, with TRBD1 matching over 7 bases. Per germline, CDR1 MNHEY and CDR2 SMNVEV (reference sequence). The CDR3 is made up of 14 amino acids. V was pared by 1 base and J by 7 bases, with 6 bases of the junction left unmatched. CDR3 loop: CASSLWGQTVGYTF. The CDR3, as DNA: TGTGCCAGCAGTTTATGGGGACAGACAGTTGGCTACACCTTC.

This clone was observed a single time. V is TRBV5-1 and J is TRBJ1-1; a possible D gene is TRBD1 (6 bases). Germline CDR1 reads SGHRS; CDR2 reads YFSETQ. The CDR3 is 14 amino acids. Trimming removed 2 bases from V and 4 bases from J, with 12 bases in between. DNA of the CDR3: TGCGCCAGCAGCTTCGGGACAAGTGCCACTGAAGCTTTCTTT. This encodes CASSFGTSATEAFF.

The V call is TRBV7-6, the J call TRBJ2-7, with 7 bases identical to TRBD2. Germline assignment: CDR1 SGHVS and CDR2 FNYEAQ. After removal of 3 bases from V and 4 bases from J, the junction contained 9 bases not matched to a gene. The CDR3 runs 15 residues. CDR3: CASSFKGGGTYEQYF. The CDR3 DNA reads TGTGCCAGCAGCTTTAAGGGCGGGGGAACATACGAGCAGTACTTC.

The chain uses TRBV20-1 and TRBJ1-1; D is uncertain. Germline CDR1 reads DFQATT; CDR2 reads SNEGSKA (reference sequence). Trimming took 3 bases from V and 1 from J, leaving 9 bases between them. This CDR3 spans 13 amino acids. This chain's CDR3 is CSASSQKNTEAFF. The CDR3 nucleotides read TGCAGTGCTAGTAGTCAGAAGAACACTGAAGCTTTCTTT.